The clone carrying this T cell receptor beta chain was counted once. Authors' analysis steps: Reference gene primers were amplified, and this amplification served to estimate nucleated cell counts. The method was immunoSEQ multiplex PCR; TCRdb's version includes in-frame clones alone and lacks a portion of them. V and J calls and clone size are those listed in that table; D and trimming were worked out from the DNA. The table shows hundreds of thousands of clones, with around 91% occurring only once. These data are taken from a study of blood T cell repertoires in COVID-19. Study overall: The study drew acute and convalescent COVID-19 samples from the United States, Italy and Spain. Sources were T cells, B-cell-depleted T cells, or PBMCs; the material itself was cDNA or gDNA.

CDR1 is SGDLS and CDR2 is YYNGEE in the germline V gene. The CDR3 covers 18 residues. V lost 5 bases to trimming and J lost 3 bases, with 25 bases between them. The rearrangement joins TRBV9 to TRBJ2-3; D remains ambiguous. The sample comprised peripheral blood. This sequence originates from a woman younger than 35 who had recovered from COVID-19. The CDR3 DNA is TGTGCCAGCAGTTTAAGGCGGTCCGGCCACTCTACTACAGATACGCAGTATTTT. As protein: CASSLRRSGHSTTDTQYF.